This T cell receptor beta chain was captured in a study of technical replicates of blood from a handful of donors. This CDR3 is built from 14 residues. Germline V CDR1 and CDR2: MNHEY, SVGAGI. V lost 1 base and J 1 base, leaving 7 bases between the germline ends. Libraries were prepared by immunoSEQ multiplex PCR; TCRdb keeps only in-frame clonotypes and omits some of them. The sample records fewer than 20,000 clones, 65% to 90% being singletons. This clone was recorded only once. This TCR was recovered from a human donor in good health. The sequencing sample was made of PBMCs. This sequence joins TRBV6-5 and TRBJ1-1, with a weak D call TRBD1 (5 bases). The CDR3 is CASSYYTGNTEAFF. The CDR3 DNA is TGTGCCAGCAGTTACTATACAGGGAACACTGAAGCTTTCTTT.